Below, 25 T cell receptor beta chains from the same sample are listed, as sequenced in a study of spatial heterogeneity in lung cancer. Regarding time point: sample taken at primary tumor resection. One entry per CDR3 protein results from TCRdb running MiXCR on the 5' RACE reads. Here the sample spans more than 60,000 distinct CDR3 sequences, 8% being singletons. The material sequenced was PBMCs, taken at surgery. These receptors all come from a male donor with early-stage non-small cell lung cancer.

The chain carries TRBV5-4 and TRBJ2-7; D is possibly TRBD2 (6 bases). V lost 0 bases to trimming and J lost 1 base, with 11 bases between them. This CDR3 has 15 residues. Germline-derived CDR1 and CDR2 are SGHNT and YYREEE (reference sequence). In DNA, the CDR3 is TGTGCCAGCAGCTTGGCCGGGGGACTTTCCTACGAGCAGTACTTC. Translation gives CASSLAGGLSYEQYF.

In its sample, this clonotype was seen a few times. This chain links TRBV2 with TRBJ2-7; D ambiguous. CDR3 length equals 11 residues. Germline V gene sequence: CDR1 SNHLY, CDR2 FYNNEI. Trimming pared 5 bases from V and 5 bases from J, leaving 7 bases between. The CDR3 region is CASSLQNEQYF. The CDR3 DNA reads TGTGCCAGCAGTCTACAGAACGAGCAGTACTTC.

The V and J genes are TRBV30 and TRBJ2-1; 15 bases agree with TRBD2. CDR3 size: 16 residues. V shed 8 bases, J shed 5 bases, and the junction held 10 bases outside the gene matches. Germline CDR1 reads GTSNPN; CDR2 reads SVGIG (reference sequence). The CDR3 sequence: CARGRTSGRADNEQFF. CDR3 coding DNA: TGTGCCCGAGGACGGACTAGCGGGAGGGCAGACAATGAGCAGTTCTTC.

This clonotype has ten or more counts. For the CDR3, the DNA is TGTGCCAGCAGCTCAGGGGGCCGGGAGACCCAGTACTTC. Translation: CASSSGGRETQYF. The chain uses TRBV7-2 and TRBJ2-5; 8 bases are shared with TRBD1. The CDR3 is 13 residues long. Germline V gene lookup returns CDR1 SGHTA and CDR2 FQGNSA. Germline trimming cut 4 bases from V and 5 bases from J; bases unmatched to any gene: 3.

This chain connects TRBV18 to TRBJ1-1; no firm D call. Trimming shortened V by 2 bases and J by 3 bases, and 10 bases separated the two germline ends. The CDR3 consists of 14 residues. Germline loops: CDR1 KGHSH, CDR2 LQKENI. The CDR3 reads CASSPMDGYTEAFF. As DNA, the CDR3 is TGTGCCAGCTCACCAATGGACGGTTACACTGAAGCTTTCTTT.

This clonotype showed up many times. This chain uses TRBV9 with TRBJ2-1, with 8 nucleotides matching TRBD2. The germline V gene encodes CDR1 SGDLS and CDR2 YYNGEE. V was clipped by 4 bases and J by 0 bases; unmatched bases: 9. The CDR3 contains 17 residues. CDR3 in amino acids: CASSPPGRVSSYNEQFF. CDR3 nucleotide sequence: TGTGCCAGCAGCCCCCCCGGGAGGGTTAGCTCCTACAATGAGCAGTTCTTC.

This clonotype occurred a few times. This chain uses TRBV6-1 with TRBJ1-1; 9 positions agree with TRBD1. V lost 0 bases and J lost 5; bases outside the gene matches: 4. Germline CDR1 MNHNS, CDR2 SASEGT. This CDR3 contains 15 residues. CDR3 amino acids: CASSEAGTGKTEAFF. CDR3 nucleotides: TGTGCCAGCAGTGAAGCGGGGACAGGGAAGACTGAAGCTTTCTTT.

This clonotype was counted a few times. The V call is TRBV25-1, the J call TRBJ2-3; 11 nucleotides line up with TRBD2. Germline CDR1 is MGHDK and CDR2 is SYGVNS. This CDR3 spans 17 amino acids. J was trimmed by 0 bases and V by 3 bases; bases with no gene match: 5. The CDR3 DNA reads TGTGCCAGCAGTGATCTAGCGGGAGGTTATAGCACAGATACGCAGTATTTT. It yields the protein CASSDLAGGYSTDTQYF.

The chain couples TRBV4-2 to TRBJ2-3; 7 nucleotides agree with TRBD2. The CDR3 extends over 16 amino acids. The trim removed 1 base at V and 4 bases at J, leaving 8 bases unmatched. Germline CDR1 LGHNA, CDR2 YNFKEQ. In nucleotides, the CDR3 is TGTGCCAGCAGCCAAGGCAGCCTAGCGGATGCAGATACGCAGTATTTT. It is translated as CASSQGSLADADTQYF.

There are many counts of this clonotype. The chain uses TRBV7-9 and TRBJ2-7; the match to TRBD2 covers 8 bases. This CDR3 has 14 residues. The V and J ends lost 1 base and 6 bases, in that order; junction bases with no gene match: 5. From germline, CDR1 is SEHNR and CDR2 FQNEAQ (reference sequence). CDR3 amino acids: CASSLDPREGEQYF. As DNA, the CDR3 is TGTGCCAGCAGCTTAGATCCCCGGGAGGGCGAGCAGTACTTC.

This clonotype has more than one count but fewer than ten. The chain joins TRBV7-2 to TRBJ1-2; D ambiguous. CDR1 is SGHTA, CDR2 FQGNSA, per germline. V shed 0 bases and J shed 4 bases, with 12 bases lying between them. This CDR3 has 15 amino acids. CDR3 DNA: TGTGCCAGCAGCTTAGCGTCGTCCGGACTCTATGGCTACACCTTC. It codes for CASSLASSGLYGYTF.

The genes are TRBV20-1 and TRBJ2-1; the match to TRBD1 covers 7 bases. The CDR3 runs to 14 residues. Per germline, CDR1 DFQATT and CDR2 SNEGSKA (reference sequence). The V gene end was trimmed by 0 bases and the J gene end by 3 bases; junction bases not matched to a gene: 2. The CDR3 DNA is TGCAGTGCTAGAGACCGGGACAGCTACAATGAGCAGTTCTTC. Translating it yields CSARDRDSYNEQFF.

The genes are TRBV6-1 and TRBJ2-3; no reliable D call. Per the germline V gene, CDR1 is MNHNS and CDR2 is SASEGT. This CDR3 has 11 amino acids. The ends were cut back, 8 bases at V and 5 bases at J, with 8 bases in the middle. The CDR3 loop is CASSRLDTQYF. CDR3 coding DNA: TGTGCCAGCTCCCGCTTAGATACGCAGTATTTT.

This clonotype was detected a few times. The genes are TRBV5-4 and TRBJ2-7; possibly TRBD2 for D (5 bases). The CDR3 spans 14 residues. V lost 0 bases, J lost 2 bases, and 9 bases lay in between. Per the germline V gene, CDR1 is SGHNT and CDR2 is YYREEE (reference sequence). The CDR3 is CASSLDSGAYEQYF. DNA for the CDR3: TGTGCCAGCAGCTTGGACTCCGGGGCCTACGAGCAGTACTTC.

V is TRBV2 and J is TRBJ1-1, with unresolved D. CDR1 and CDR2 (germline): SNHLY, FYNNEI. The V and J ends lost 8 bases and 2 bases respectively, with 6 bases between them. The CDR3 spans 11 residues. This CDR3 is CASDLNTEAFF. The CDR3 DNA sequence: TGTGCCAGCGATCTTAACACTGAAGCTTTCTTT.

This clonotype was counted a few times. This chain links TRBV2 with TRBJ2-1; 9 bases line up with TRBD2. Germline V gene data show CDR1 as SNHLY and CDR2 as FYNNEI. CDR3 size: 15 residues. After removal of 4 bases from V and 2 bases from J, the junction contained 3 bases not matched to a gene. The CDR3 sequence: CASSVTSGPYNEQFF. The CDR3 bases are TGTGCCAGCAGTGTGACTAGCGGTCCCTACAATGAGCAGTTCTTC.

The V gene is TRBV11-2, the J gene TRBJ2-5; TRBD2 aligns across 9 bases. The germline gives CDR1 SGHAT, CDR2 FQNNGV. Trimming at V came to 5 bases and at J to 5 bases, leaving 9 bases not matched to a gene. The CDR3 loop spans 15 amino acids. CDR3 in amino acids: CASSPGAGGEETQYF. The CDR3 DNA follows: TGTGCCAGCAGCCCTGGGGCGGGAGGGGAGGAGACCCAGTACTTC.

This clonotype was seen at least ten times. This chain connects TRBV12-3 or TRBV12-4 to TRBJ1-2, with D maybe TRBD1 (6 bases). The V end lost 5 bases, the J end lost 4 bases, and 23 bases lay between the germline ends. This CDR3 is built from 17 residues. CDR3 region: CASSPMVWQDRIYGYTF. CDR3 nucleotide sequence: TGTGCCAGCAGTCCGATGGTTTGGCAGGACAGAATCTATGGCTACACCTTC.

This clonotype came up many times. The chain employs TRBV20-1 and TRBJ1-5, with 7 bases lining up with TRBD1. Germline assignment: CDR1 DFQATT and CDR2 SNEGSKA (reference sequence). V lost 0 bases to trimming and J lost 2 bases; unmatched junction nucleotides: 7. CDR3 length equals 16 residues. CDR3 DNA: TGCAGTGCTAGAGATAGGGGGCGCAGGGGCAATCAGCCCCAGCATTTT. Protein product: CSARDRGRRGNQPQHF.

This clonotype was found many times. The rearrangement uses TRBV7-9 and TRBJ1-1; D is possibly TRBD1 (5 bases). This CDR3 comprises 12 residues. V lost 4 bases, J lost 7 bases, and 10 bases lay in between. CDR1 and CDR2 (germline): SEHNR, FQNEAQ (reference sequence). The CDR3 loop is CASSSPGGEAFF. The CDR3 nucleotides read TGTGCCAGCAGCTCGCCGGGGGGTGAAGCTTTCTTT.

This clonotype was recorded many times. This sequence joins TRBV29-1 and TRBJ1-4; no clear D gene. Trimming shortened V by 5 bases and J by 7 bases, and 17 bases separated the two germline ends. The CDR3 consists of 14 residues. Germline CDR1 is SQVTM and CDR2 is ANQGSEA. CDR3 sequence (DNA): TGCAGCGTTTCCTTCGGTCTGGGCTCTGAAAAACTGTTTTTT. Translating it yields CSVSFGLGSEKLFF.

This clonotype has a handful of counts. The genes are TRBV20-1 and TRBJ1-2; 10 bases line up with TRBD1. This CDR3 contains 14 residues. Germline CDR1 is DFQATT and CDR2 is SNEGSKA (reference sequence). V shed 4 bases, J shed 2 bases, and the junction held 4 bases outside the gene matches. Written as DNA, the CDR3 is TGCAGTGCTACCCCGGACAGGGGGAACTATGGCTACACCTTC. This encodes CSATPDRGNYGYTF.

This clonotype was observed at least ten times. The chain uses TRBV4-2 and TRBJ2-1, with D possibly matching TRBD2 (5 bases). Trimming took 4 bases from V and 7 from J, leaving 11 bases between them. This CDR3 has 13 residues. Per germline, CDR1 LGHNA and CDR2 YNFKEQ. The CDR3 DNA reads TGTGCCAGCAGCCGGGAGAGTTTTAATGAGCAGTTCTTC. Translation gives CASSRESFNEQFF.

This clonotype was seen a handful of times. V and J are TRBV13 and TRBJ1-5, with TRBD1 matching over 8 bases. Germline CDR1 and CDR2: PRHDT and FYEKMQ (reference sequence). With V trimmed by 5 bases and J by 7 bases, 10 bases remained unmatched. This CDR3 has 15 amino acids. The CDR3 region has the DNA TGTGCCAGCAGCAAGGGCAGGGGGCGGGAACAGCCCCAGCATTTT. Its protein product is CASSKGRGREQPQHF.

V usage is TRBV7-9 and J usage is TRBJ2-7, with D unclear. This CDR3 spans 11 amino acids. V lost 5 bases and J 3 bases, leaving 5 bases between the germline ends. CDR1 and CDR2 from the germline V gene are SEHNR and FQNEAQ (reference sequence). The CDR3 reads CASSPHYEQYF. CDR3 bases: TGTGCCAGCAGCCCCCACTACGAGCAGTACTTC. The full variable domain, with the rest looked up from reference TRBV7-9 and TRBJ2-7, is DTGVSQNPRHKITKRGQNVTFRCDPISEHNRLYWYRQTLGQGPEFLTYFQNEAQLEKSRLLSDRFSAERPKGSFSTLEIQRTEQGDSAMYLCASSPHYEQYFGPGTRLTVT.